This is a list of T cell receptor beta chains from one sample in a study of T cell repertoires in cytomegalovirus infection. TCRdb passed the reads through MiXCR, listing each CDR3 protein once. The repertoire holds 50,000 to 65,000 distinct CDR3 sequences, with around 20% as singletons. These receptors lack a known antigen. The sample was CD8+ T cells from cultured PBMCs, taken from culture after CMV antigen stimulation. These receptors all come from a human donor in good health (CMV status not recorded). Some clones in this sample may be carry-over from other donors' samples. CDR3s include the opening cysteine and the closing phenylalanine or tryptophan. The order of the fields is V gene, clone size, J gene, D gene, CDR3 protein, CDR3 DNA. A D gene is named only where the DNA matches it firmly. Clone size is not always given. Where it is, it says once, few, many or a class for expanded clones.

>TRBV6-2/TRBV6-3|many|TRBJ2-7|.
CASSYSRDSFNEQYF
TGTGCCAGCAGTTACTCCAGGGATAGTTTCAACGAGCAGTACTTC
>TRBV6-5|.|TRBJ2-1|.
CAAGTGLGDEQFF
TGTGCCGCCGGAACGGGTCTGGGGGATGAGCAGTTCTTC
>TRBV19|.|TRBJ1-5|.
CASSIAAGRNNQPQHF
TGTGCCAGTAGTATAGCCGCCGGGCGGAACAATCAGCCCCAGCATTTT
>TRBV18|.|TRBJ2-2|.
CASSPGDTNTGELFF
TGTGCCAGCTCACCGGGGGACACCAACACCGGGGAGCTGTTTTTT
>TRBV7-9|few|TRBJ2-5|TRBD1
CASSRKGQGGETQYF
TGTGCCAGCAGCCGAAAAGGACAGGGGGGAGAGACCCAGTACTTC
>TRBV7-2|.|TRBJ2-7|.
CASSLSSSGAYEQYF
TGTGCCAGCAGCTTATCGAGTTCGGGAGCCTACGAGCAGTACTTC
>TRBV7-2|.|TRBJ2-7|TRBD2
CASSLVWASGGGEQYF
TGTGCCAGCAGCCTCGTGTGGGCTAGCGGGGGGGGAGAGCAGTACTTC
>TRBV7-3|.|TRBJ2-1|.
CASSLVGEGNEQFF
TGTGCCAGCAGCTTAGTCGGGGAAGGCAATGAGCAGTTCTTC
>TRBV7-6|.|TRBJ2-4|TRBD1
CASSPGQGLNIQYF
TGTGCCAGCAGCCCGGGACAGGGCTTAAACATTCAGTACTTC
>TRBV7-8|few|TRBJ1-5|.
CASSKWGGGNQPQHF
TGTGCCAGCAGCAAATGGGGTGGCGGCAATCAGCCCCAGCATTTT
>TRBV20-1|.|TRBJ1-4|TRBD1
CSATGGSAEKLFF
TGCAGTGCCACAGGGGGCAGTGCGGAAAAACTGTTTTTT
>TRBV20-1|few|TRBJ2-1|TRBD2
CSARDGASGGWDEQFF
TGCAGTGCTAGAGATGGTGCTAGCGGGGGGTGGGATGAGCAGTTCTTC
>TRBV12-5|few|TRBJ1-2|TRBD1
CASGLVQTGGDGYTF
TGTGCTAGTGGTTTGGTACAAACAGGGGGCGATGGCTACACCTTC
>TRBV24-1|.|TRBJ2-2|TRBD2
CATSDAGVDTGELFF
TGTGCCACCAGTGATGCGGGAGTAGACACCGGGGAGCTGTTTTTT
>TRBV7-2|.|TRBJ2-4|.
CASSFLQGRAKNIQYF
TGTGCCAGCAGCTTTTTACAGGGTCGAGCCAAAAACATTCAGTACTTC
>TRBV28|few|TRBJ2-4|.
CASSKGQLAKNIQYF
TGTGCCAGCAGTAAAGGACAGCTAGCCAAAAACATTCAGTACTTC
>TRBV30|.|TRBJ1-1|TRBD1
CAWSEGTGGKNTEAFF
TGTGCCTGGAGTGAGGGGACAGGGGGTAAGAACACTGAAGCTTTCTTT
>TRBV7-2|few|TRBJ2-1|TRBD2
CASSLAPGRANEQFF
TGTGCCAGCAGCTTAGCCCCAGGGAGGGCGAATGAGCAGTTCTTC
>TRBV5-4|many|TRBJ2-1|.
CASRGDTGAYNEQFF
TGTGCCAGCCGGGGGGATACAGGGGCCTACAATGAGCAGTTCTTC
>TRBV12-3/TRBV12-4|.|TRBJ2-7|.
CASSLVREYSDEQYF
TGTGCCAGCAGTTTAGTCAGGGAATACTCCGACGAGCAGTACTTC
>TRBV7-2|few|TRBJ1-1|.
CASSLGEGWTEAFF
TGTGCCAGCAGCTTAGGGGAGGGGTGGACTGAAGCTTTCTTT
>TRBV30|few|TRBJ1-1|.
CAWSVHGRKAFF
TGTGCCTGGAGTGTACACGGCAGGAAAGCTTTCTTT
>TRBV20-1|.|TRBJ2-1|TRBD2
CSAPGLAGGRMSEQFF
TGCAGTGCTCCGGGACTAGCGGGAGGGAGAATGAGTGAGCAGTTCTTC
>TRBV7-9|few|TRBJ1-1|.
CASSHRGTEAFF
TGTGCCAGCAGCCATCGAGGGACTGAAGCTTTCTTT
>TRBV7-8|.|TRBJ2-7|TRBD2
CASSFSPSGRGTYEQYF
TGTGCCAGCAGCTTTTCCCCTAGCGGGAGGGGTACCTACGAGCAGTACTTC